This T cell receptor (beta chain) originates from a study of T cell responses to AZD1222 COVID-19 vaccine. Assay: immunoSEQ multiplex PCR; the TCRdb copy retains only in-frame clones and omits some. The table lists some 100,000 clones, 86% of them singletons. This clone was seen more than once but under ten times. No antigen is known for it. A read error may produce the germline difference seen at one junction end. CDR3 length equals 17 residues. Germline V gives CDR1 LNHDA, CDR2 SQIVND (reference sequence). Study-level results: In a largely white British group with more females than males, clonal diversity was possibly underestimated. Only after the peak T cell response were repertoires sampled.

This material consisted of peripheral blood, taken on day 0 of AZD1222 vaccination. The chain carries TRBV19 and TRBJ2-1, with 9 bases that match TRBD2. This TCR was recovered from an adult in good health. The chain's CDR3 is CASSIGGSGSPYDEQFF. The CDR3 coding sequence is TGTGCCAGTAGTATAGGGGGTAGCGGGAGTCCCTACGATGAGCAGTTCTTC.